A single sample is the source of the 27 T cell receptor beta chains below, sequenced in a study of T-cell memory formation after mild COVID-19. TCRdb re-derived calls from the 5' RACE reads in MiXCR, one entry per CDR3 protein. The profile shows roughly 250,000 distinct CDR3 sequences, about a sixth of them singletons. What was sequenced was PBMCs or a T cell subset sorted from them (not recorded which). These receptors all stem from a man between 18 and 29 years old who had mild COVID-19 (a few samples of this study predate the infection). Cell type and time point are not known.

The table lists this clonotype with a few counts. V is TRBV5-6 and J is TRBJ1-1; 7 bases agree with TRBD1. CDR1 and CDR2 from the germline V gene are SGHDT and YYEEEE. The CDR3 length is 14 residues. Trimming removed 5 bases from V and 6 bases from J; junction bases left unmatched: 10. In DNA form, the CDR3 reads TGTGCCAGCAGGTCACAGGGGAGGGACCCTGAAGCTTTCTTT. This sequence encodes CASRSQGRDPEAFF.

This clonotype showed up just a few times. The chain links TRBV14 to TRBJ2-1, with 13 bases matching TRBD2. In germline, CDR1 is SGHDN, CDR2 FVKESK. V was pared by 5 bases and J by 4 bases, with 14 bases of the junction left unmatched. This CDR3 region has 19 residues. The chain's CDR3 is CASSSRTSGGLQYYNEQFF. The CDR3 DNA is TGTGCCAGCAGCTCCCGGACTAGCGGGGGACTCCAGTATTACAATGAGCAGTTCTTC.

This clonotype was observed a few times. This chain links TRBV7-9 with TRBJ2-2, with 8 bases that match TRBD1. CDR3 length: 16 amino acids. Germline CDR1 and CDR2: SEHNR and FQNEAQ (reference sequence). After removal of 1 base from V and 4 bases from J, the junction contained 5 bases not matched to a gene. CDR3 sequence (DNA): TGTGCCAGCAGCTTAGTGGGGACAGGTTCCACCGGGGAGCTGTTTTTT. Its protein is CASSLVGTGSTGELFF.

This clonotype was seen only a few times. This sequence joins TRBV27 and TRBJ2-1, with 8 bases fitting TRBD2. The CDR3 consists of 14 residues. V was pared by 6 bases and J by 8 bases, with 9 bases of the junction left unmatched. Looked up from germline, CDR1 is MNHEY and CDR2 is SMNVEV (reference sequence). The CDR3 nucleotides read TGTGCCAGCAGGCCGGGAGGGGGGTACGATGAGCAGTTCTTC. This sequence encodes CASRPGGGYDEQFF.

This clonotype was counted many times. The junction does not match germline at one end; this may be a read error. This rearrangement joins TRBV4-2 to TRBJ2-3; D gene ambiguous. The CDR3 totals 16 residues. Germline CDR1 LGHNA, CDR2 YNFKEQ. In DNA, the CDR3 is TGCGCCAGCAGCCAAGACGAGGCTACTAGCACAGATACGCAGTATTTT. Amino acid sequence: CASSQDEATSTDTQYF.

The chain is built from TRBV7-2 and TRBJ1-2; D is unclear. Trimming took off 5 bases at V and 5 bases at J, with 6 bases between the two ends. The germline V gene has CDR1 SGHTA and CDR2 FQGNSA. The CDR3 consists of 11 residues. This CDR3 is CASSRVYGYTF. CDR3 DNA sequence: TGTGCCAGCAGCCGGGTTTATGGCTACACCTTC.

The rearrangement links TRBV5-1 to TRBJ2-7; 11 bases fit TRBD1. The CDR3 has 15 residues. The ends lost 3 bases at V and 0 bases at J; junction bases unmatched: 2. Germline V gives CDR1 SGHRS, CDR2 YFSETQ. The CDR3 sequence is CASSSGTGGSYEQYF. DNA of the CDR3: TGCGCCAGCAGCTCCGGGACAGGGGGCTCCTACGAGCAGTACTTC.

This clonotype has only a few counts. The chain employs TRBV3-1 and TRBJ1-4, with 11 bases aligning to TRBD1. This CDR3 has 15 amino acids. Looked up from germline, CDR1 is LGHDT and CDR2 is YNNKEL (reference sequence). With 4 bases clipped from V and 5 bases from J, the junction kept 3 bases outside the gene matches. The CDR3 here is CASSPGDRGNEKLFF. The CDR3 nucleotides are TGTGCCAGCAGCCCAGGGGACAGGGGGAATGAAAAACTGTTTTTT.

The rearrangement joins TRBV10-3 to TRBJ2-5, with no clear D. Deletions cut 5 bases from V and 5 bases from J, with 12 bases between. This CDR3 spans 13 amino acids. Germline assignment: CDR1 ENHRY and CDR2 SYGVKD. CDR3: CAISWSGRETQYF. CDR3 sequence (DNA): TGTGCCATCAGTTGGTCCGGGCGGGAGACCCAGTACTTC.

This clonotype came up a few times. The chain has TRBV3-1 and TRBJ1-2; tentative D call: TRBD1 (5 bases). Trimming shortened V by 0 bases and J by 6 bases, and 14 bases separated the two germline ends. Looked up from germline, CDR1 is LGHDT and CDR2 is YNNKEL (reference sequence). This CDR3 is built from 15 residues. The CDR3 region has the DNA TGTGCCAGCAGCCAAGAGGCCAGGGCGGCGAATGGCTACACCTTC. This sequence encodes CASSQEARAANGYTF.

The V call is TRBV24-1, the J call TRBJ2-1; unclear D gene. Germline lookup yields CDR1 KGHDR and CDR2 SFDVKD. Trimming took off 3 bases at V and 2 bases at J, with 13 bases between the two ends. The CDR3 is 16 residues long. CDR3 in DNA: TGTGCCACCAGTGATCCTACAGCAAAAGCCTACAATGAGCAGTTCTTC. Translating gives CATSDPTAKAYNEQFF.

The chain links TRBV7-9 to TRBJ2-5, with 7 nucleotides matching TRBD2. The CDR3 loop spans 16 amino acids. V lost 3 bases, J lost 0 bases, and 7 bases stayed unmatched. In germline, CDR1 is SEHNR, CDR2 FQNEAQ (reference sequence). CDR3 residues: CASSFFGTTNQETQYF. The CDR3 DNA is TGTGCCAGCAGCTTTTTCGGGACTACCAACCAAGAGACCCAGTACTTC.

In DNA form, the CDR3 reads TGCAGTGCTTTGGGAGAAAGGGGGCGAGAGACCCAGTACTTC. Translating gives CSALGERGRETQYF. The V gene is TRBV20-1, the J gene TRBJ2-5, with 7 bases identical to TRBD1. Per the germline V gene, CDR1 is DFQATT and CDR2 is SNEGSKA (reference sequence). CDR3 size: 14 residues. The V and J ends lost 5 bases and 4 bases, in that order; junction bases with no gene match: 10.

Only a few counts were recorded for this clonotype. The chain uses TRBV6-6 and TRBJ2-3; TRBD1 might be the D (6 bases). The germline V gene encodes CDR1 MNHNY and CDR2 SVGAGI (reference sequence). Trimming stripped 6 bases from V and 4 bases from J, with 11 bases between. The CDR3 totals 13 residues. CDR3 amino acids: CASSTTGSDTQYF. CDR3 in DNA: TGTGCCAGCAGCACGACAGGCTCAGATACGCAGTATTTT.

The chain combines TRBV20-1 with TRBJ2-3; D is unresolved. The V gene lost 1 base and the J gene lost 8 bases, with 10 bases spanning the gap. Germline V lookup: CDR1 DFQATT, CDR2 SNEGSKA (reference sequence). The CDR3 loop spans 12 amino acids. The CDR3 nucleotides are TGCAGTGCTAGAGTTGATCTAGGTACGCAGTATTTT. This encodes CSARVDLGTQYF.

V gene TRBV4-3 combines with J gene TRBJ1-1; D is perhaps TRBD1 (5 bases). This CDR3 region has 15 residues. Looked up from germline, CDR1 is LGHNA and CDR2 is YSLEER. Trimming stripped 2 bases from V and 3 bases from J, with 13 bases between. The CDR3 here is CASSQTGREDTEAFF. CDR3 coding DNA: TGCGCCAGCAGCCAAACAGGCAGGGAGGACACTGAAGCTTTCTTT.

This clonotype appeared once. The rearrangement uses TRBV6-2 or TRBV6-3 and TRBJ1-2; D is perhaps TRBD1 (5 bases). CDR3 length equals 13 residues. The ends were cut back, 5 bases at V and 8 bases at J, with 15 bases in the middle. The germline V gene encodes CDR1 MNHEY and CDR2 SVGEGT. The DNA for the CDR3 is TGTGCCAGCAGTACCTACAGTCGGGACGGCTACACCTTC. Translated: CASSTYSRDGYTF.

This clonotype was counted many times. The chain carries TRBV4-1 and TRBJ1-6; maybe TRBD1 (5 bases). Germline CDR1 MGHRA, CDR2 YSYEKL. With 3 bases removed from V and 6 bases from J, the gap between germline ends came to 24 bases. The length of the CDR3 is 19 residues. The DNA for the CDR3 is TGCGCCAGCAGCCACCAAACGCGGGGACCAAGGTTTCGTAATTCACCCCTCCACTTT. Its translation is CASSHQTRGPRFRNSPLHF.

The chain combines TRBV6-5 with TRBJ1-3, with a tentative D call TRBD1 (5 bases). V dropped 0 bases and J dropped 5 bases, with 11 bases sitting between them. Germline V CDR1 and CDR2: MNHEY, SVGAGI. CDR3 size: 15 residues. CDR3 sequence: CASSYSTWGRNTIYF. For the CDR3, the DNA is TGTGCCAGCAGTTACTCGACTTGGGGGAGAAACACCATATATTTT.

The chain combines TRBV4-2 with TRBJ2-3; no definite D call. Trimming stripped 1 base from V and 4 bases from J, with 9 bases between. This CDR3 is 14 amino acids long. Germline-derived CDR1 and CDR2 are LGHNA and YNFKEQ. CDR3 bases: TGTGCCAGCAGCCAAGGAGGCAACCCAGATACGCAGTATTTT. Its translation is CASSQGGNPDTQYF.

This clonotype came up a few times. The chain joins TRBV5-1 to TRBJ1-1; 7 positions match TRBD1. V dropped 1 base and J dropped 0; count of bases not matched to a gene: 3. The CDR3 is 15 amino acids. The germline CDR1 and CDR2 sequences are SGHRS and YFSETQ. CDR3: CASSLTGTVNTEAFF. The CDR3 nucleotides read TGCGCCAGCAGCTTGACCGGGACAGTGAACACTGAAGCTTTCTTT.

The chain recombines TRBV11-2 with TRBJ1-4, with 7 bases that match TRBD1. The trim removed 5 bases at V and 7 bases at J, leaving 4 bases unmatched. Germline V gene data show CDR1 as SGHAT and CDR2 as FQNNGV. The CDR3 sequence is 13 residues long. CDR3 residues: CASSRGTVEKLFF. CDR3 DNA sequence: TGTGCCAGCAGCCGGGGGACAGTTGAAAAACTGTTTTTT. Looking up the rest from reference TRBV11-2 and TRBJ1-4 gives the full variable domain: EAGVAQSPRYKIIEKRQSVAFWCNPISGHATLYWYQQILGQGPKLLIQFQNNGVVDDSQLPKDRFSAERLKGVDSTLKIQPAKLEDSAVYLCASSRGTVEKLFFGSGTQLSVL.

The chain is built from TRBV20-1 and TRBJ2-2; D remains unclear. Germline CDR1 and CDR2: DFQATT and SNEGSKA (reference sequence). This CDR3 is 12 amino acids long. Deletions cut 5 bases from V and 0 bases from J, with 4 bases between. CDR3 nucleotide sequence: TGCAGTGCTGGGTCGAACACCGGGGAGCTGTTTTTT. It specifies CSAGSNTGELFF.

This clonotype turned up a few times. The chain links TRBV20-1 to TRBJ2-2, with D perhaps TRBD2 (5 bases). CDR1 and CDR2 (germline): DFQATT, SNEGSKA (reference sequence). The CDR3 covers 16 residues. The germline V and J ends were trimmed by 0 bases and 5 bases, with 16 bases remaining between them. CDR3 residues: CSARDLERQETGELFF. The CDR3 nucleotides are TGCAGTGCTAGAGATCTCGAGCGGCAGGAGACCGGGGAGCTGTTTTTT.

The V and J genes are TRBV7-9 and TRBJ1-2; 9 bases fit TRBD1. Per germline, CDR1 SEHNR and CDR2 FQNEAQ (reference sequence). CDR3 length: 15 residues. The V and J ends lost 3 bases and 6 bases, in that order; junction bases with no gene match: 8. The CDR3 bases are TGTGCCAGCAGCTTGTGGGACAGGGTTTCAAATGGCTACACCTTC. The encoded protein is CASSLWDRVSNGYTF.

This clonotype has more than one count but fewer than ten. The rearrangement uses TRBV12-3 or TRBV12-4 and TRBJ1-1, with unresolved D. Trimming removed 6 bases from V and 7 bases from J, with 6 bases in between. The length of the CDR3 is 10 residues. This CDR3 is CASSGIEAFF. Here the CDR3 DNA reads TGTGCCAGCAGCGGTATTGAAGCTTTCTTT.

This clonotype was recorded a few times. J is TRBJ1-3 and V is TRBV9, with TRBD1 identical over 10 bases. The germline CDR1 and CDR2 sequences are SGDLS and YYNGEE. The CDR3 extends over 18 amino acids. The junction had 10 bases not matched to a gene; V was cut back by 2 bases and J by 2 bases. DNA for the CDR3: TGTGCCAGCAGCGTCCGGGACAGGGGCATTACTGCTGGAAACACCATATATTTT. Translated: CASSVRDRGITAGNTIYF.